One sample yielded the 28 T cell receptor beta chains listed below, sequenced in a study of CD8 T cells in acute hepatitis C reinfection. Time point denoted: naive CD8 control sorted from an acute-time-point sample. Sequenced by immunoSEQ multiplex PCR; TCRdb stores in-frame clones only, minus some. The sample lists approximately 39,000 clones, more than 75% occurring once. The sample consisted of naive CD8+ T cells from PBMCs. The receptors here all came from a young man with chronic hepatitis C.

This clone has only a few counts. J is TRBJ1-2 and V is TRBV27; 11 nucleotides align to TRBD1. Trimming at V came to 4 bases and at J to 5 bases, leaving 3 bases not matched to a gene. The CDR3 runs 14 residues. Germline values: CDR1 MNHEY, CDR2 SMNVEV (reference sequence). In DNA, the CDR3 is TGTGCCAGCAGTTGGACAGGGGGCTCATATGGCTACACCTTC. Residues: CASSWTGGSYGYTF.

This chain connects TRBV29-1 to TRBJ1-5, with 7 bases lining up with TRBD1. The germline CDR1 and CDR2 sequences are SQVTM and ANQGSEA. The J segment lost 0 bases and the V segment lost 2 bases, leaving 13 bases of the junction unmatched. The CDR3 sequence is 18 residues long. In DNA, the CDR3 is TGCAGCGTTGAACAACGACAGGGATTCCTACATAGCAATCAGCCCCAGCATTTT. Translating it yields CSVEQRQGFLHSNQPQHF.

This clone was recorded a few times. This chain joins TRBV21-1 and TRBJ2-4; TRBD2 is the table's D call, not checked against the DNA. TRBV21-1 is recorded as a pseudogene. This CDR3 region has 12 residues. The CDR3: CAIISGDSIQYF. CDR3 nucleotides: TGTGCCATCATTTCGGGGGACTCTATTCAGTACTTC.

The chain has TRBV4-2 and TRBJ2-5; perhaps TRBD1 as D (5 bases). V was pared by 2 bases and J by 5 bases, with 15 bases between. This CDR3 contains 15 residues. Germline CDR1 LGHNA, CDR2 YNFKEQ. The CDR3 region is CASSQSQGLGETQYF. The CDR3 bases are TGTGCCAGCAGCCAATCCCAGGGATTGGGGGAGACCCAGTACTTC.

This chain uses TRBV27 with TRBJ2-5; perhaps D is TRBD1 or TRBD2 (5 bases each). Trimming pared 2 bases from V and 3 bases from J, leaving 16 bases between. The CDR3 is 16 residues long. Germline V gene lookup returns CDR1 MNHEY and CDR2 SMNVEV (reference sequence). The CDR3: CASSLGGTLPEETQYF. The CDR3 bases are TGTGCCAGCAGTTTAGGTGGGACGCTACCTGAAGAGACCCAGTACTTC.

The CDR3 nucleotides read TGTGCCAGCAGCTTGGGGCGGGAGGGCCATGAGCAGTTCTTC. Translating gives CASSLGREGHEQFF. The V call is TRBV5-6, the J call TRBJ2-1; 9 bases agree with TRBD2. J lost 8 bases, V lost 0 bases, and 3 bases had no gene match. This CDR3 is built from 14 residues. Germline V CDR1 and CDR2: SGHDT, YYEEEE.

The rearrangement uses TRBV19 and TRBJ2-7; 12 bases are shared with TRBD2. V shed 6 bases, J shed 3 bases, and the junction held 9 bases outside the gene matches. The CDR3 has 16 residues. Per the germline V gene, CDR1 is LNHDA and CDR2 is SQIVND (reference sequence). This CDR3 reads CASSGLAGTSHYEQYF. Here the CDR3 DNA reads TGTGCCAGTAGCGGACTAGCGGGAACCTCACACTACGAGCAGTACTTC.

V and J are TRBV6-1 and TRBJ2-7; 7 bases fit TRBD2. Germline values: CDR1 MNHNS, CDR2 SASEGT. The CDR3 extends over 14 amino acids. Trimming removed 3 bases from V and 9 bases from J; junction bases left unmatched: 11. The CDR3 nucleotides read TGTGCCAGCAGTGAGCTCGCGGGAGAACTTTTGCAGTACTTC. Encoded protein: CASSELAGELLQYF.

V usage is TRBV18 and J usage is TRBJ2-7, with TRBD1 matching over 7 bases. Trimming cost V 2 bases and J 3 bases; bases outside gene matches: 4. CDR3 length: 14 amino acids. Germline values: CDR1 KGHSH, CDR2 LQKENI. The CDR3 DNA sequence: TGTGCCAGCTCACCAGGGACAGCGCACTACGAGCAGTACTTC. Residues: CASSPGTAHYEQYF.

The chain is built from TRBV27 and TRBJ1-2; D gene ambiguous. Germline CDR1 and CDR2: MNHEY and SMNVEV (reference sequence). CDR3 length: 14 amino acids. Between the trimmed V and J ends, which lost 3 bases and 2 bases, there was a span of 10 bases. CDR3 in amino acids: CASSLRGGNYGYTF. In DNA, the CDR3 is TGTGCCAGCAGTTTGCGCGGCGGAAACTATGGCTACACCTTC.

The chain couples TRBV20-1 to TRBJ2-3; weak D call: TRBD2 (6 bases). V was pared by 0 bases and J by 12 bases, with 10 bases between. This CDR3 spans 11 amino acids. Germline CDR1 DFQATT, CDR2 SNEGSKA (reference sequence). The CDR3 DNA reads as TGCAGTGCTAGAGACCCGGGACTTCAGTATTTT. It specifies CSARDPGLQYF.

The chain is built from TRBV19 and TRBJ2-6, with D unclear. Germline CDR1 and CDR2: LNHDA and SQIVND (reference sequence). The CDR3 length is 13 residues. Between the trimmed V and J ends, which lost 3 bases and 3 bases, there was a span of 3 bases. The CDR3 loop reads CASSMGGANVLTF. CDR3 in DNA: TGTGCCAGTAGTATGGGTGGGGCCAACGTCCTGACTTTC.

This chain connects TRBV27 to TRBJ2-1; weak D call: TRBD1 (6 bases). V was clipped by 2 bases and J by 0 bases, with 8 bases between them. The CDR3 contains 15 residues. Germline V CDR1 and CDR2: MNHEY, SMNVEV (reference sequence). CDR3: CASSLDRSSYNEQFF. Written as DNA, the CDR3 is TGTGCCAGCAGTTTAGACAGGAGCTCCTACAATGAGCAGTTCTTC.

The V and J genes are TRBV14 and TRBJ1-1, with D possibly being TRBD1 (6 bases). The CDR3 length is 13 residues. Germline lookup yields CDR1 SGHDN and CDR2 FVKESK. Trimming cost V 2 bases and J 7 bases, with 11 bases left between them. The CDR3 reads CASSQLGGIEAFF. DNA for the CDR3: TGTGCCAGCAGCCAATTAGGGGGGATTGAAGCTTTCTTT.

This chain links TRBV10-3 with TRBJ1-2; D call uncertain. V was clipped by 4 bases and J by 2 bases, with 5 bases between them. Germline loops: CDR1 ENHRY, CDR2 SYGVKD. The CDR3 extends over 12 amino acids. The CDR3 is CAISAKNYGYTF. The CDR3 region has the DNA TGTGCCATCAGTGCCAAAAACTATGGCTACACCTTC.

Comments on this clone: This sample includes further DNA sequences coding for the same CDR3. V and J are TRBV6-5 and TRBJ2-7; D is ambiguous. CDR1 is MNHEY and CDR2 is SVGAGI in the germline V gene. The CDR3 runs to 13 residues. V was shortened by 0 bases and J by 5 bases, with 8 bases between the two germline ends. CDR3 sequence reads: CASSYSSANEQYF. CDR3 coding DNA: TGTGCCAGCAGTTACTCCTCCGCAAACGAGCAGTACTTC.

The chain has TRBV4-1 and TRBJ2-7, with D unclear. V dropped 4 bases and J dropped 6 bases, with 13 bases sitting between them. CDR3 length equals 13 residues. Germline-derived CDR1 and CDR2 are MGHRA and YSYEKL. The chain's CDR3 is CASSPKGGVEQYF. Written as DNA, the CDR3 is TGCGCCAGCAGCCCTAAGGGTGGGGTCGAGCAGTACTTC.

The chain employs TRBV7-6 and TRBJ2-7; either TRBD1 or TRBD2 may fit D (5 bases each). CDR1 is SGHVS, CDR2 FNYEAQ, per germline. V was shortened by 2 bases and J by 5 bases, with 16 bases between the two germline ends. The CDR3 totals 15 residues. CDR3 DNA: TGTGCCAGCAGCTTATTTGGTGGGGACGGGAACGAGCAGTACTTC. As protein: CASSLFGGDGNEQYF.

This clone was observed a handful of times. J is TRBJ1-4 and V is TRBV30; D ambiguous. The germline CDR1 and CDR2 sequences are GTSNPN and SVGIG (reference sequence). CDR3 length: 12 residues. V lost 0 bases and J 8 bases, leaving 7 bases between the germline ends. CDR3 bases: TGTGCCTGGAGTGTTAGTTCCGAAAAACTGTTTTTT. It translates to CAWSVSSEKLFF.

The genes are TRBV28 and TRBJ1-3; no reliable D call. This CDR3 has 19 amino acids. CDR1 and CDR2 from the germline V gene are MDHEN and SYDVKM. V lost 4 bases and J 0 bases, leaving 22 bases between the germline ends. CDR3: CASSSWMVWERVSGNTIYF. The CDR3 DNA is TGTGCCAGCAGTTCCTGGATGGTATGGGAGCGTGTCTCTGGAAACACCATATATTTT.

V gene TRBV27 combines with J gene TRBJ2-7; 7 positions match TRBD2. The V segment lost 3 bases and the J segment 1 base; nucleotides outside the gene matches: 3. The CDR3 totals 14 residues. CDR1 MNHEY and CDR2 SMNVEV come from the germline V gene (reference sequence). CDR3 in DNA: TGTGCCAGCAGTTTGGGTAGCGGGTCCTACGAGCAGTACTTC. Its translation: CASSLGSGSYEQYF.

The count of this clone is one. The V gene is TRBV7-6, the J gene TRBJ2-3; D remains unclear. The CDR3 contains 15 residues. CDR1 is SGHVS and CDR2 is FNYEAQ in the germline V gene. The V end lost 1 base, the J end lost 2 bases, and 10 bases lay between the germline ends. The CDR3 DNA is TGTGCCAGCAGCTTAGAGGCCGGATACACAGATACGCAGTATTTT. The encoded protein is CASSLEAGYTDTQYF.

The chain recombines TRBV6-1 with TRBJ1-5, with 8 bases matching TRBD1. V lost 3 bases, J lost 3 bases, and 4 bases stayed unmatched. Germline values: CDR1 MNHNS, CDR2 SASEGT. There are 15 residues in the CDR3. CDR3 sequence reads: CASSETGATNQPQHF. The CDR3 DNA is TGTGCCAGCAGTGAGACAGGGGCCACCAATCAGCCCCAGCATTTT.

This clone was detected only a few times. The CDR3 coding sequence is TGTGCCGTCAAAACAGGATTCACTGAAGCTTTCTTT. Its translation is CAVKTGFTEAFF. V gene TRBV27 combines with J gene TRBJ1-1; D might be TRBD1 (5 bases). V lost 11 bases, J lost 4 bases, and 14 bases lay in between. The CDR3 has 12 residues. Germline V gives CDR1 MNHEY, CDR2 SMNVEV (reference sequence).

This chain connects TRBV15 to TRBJ2-1, with 7 nucleotides matching TRBD1. Germline loops: CDR1 LNHNV, CDR2 YYDKDF (reference sequence). V lost 1 base and J lost 7; bases outside the gene matches: 4. The CDR3 has 14 amino acids. In DNA, the CDR3 is TGTGCCACCAGCAGAGTCGGGACAGCAAATGAGCAGTTCTTC. It translates to CATSRVGTANEQFF.

V and J are TRBV5-6 and TRBJ1-1; D unclear. CDR3 length: 15 amino acids. From germline, CDR1 is SGHDT and CDR2 YYEEEE. The ends were cut back, 0 bases at V and 0 bases at J, with 9 bases in the middle. For the CDR3, the DNA is TGTGCCAGCAGCTTGGAACAGCGAATGAACACTGAAGCTTTCTTT. It yields the protein CASSLEQRMNTEAFF.

This chain connects TRBV5-6 to TRBJ2-7; D unclear. Trimming took off 0 bases at V and 4 bases at J, with 14 bases between the two ends. Germline loops: CDR1 SGHDT, CDR2 YYEEEE. The CDR3 has 15 residues. CDR3 in DNA: TGTGCCAGCAGCTTGGCACCCAGCCCCGATTACGAGCAGTACTTC. The encoded protein is CASSLAPSPDYEQYF.

The chain couples TRBV2 to TRBJ2-7; 14 nucleotides align to TRBD2. CDR3 length equals 17 residues. The J segment lost 6 bases and the V segment lost 1 base, leaving 8 bases of the junction unmatched. Germline assignment: CDR1 SNHLY and CDR2 FYNNEI. The CDR3 reads CASSEGLAGGLFGEQYF. CDR3 bases: TGTGCCAGCAGTGAAGGACTAGCGGGAGGGCTTTTCGGCGAGCAGTACTTC.